The next 21 T cell receptor beta chains were all read from a single sample in a study of shared clonotypes between healthy human individuals. Sequencing was performed with immunoSEQ multiplex PCR; in TCRdb, only in-frame clones are kept and a portion is missing. The profile shows around 320,000 clones, about nine tenths of them singletons. The source material was memory CD8+ T cells sorted from blood. Specified subset: CD45RO+ cells pooled with CCR7-negative TemRA cells. The source of these receptors is a man younger than 35 in good health.

This clone was counted a single time. This CDR3 reads CASGFGTEPNNEQFF. CDR3 nucleotide sequence: TGCGCCAGCGGTTTCGGGACAGAGCCGAACAATGAGCAGTTCTTC. The chain recombines TRBV10-2 with TRBJ2-1; 7 bases fit TRBD1. Germline V gene sequence: CDR1 WSHSY, CDR2 SAAADI. This CDR3 has 15 residues. Unmatched junction bases numbered 12, after V lost 8 bases and J lost 5 bases.

The chain combines TRBV5-1 with TRBJ1-1, with D possibly being TRBD1 (6 bases). V was clipped by 1 base and J by 4 bases, with 11 bases between them. CDR1 and CDR2 (germline): SGHRS, YFSETQ. This CDR3 contains 14 residues. The CDR3 is CASSLSGVITEAFF. CDR3 nucleotides: TGCGCCAGCAGCTTGTCAGGGGTTATCACTGAAGCTTTCTTT.

This clone was found once. This chain connects TRBV11-3 to TRBJ1-6, with D possibly matching TRBD1 (6 bases). Trimming pared 1 base from V and 0 bases from J, leaving 13 bases between. CDR3 size: 18 residues. CDR1 is SGHNT and CDR2 is YENEEA in the germline V gene. CDR3 bases: TGTGCCAGCAGCTTAGGTTTGGGGGGCGCCTCCTATAATTCACCCCTCCACTTT. Translating it yields CASSLGLGGASYNSPLHF.

J is TRBJ2-7 and V is TRBV29-1; 7 nucleotides agree with TRBD2. CDR3 length: 15 residues. CDR1 and CDR2 (germline): SQVTM, ANQGSEA. V shed 0 bases, J shed 2 bases, and the junction held 7 bases outside the gene matches. In DNA, the CDR3 is TGCAGCGTTGAAGATCGGAGCGGGACCGCCTACGAGCAGTACTTC. It is translated as CSVEDRSGTAYEQYF.

The J gene is TRBJ1-1, the V gene TRBV7-2; possible D gene TRBD1, 5 bases. The V gene lost 5 bases and the J gene lost 5 bases, with 6 bases spanning the gap. Germline V gives CDR1 SGHTA, CDR2 FQGNSA. The CDR3 totals 11 residues. In DNA form, the CDR3 reads TGTGCCAGCAGCGGGACGACTGAAGCTTTCTTT. This gives the protein CASSGTTEAFF. Full variable domain (missing parts from reference TRBV7-2 and TRBJ1-1): GAGVSQSPSNKVTEKGKDVELRCDPISGHTALYWYRQSLGQGLEFLIYFQGNSAPDKSGLPSDRFSAERTGGSVSTLTIQRTQQEDSAVYLCASSGTTEAFFGQGTRLTVV.

The chain links TRBV19 to TRBJ2-1, with no clear D. The CDR3 runs to 15 residues. The ends were cut back, 1 base at V and 2 bases at J, with 9 bases in the middle. Germline V gene lookup returns CDR1 LNHDA and CDR2 SQIVND (reference sequence). The CDR3 DNA is TGTGCCAGTAGTATAGTTCGAGGCCCCTACAATGAGCAGTTCTTC. The encoded protein is CASSIVRGPYNEQFF.

By its share, this clone is medium-sized (0.01 to 0.1%). Here the CDR3 reads CASSLATWSPLHF. The DNA for the CDR3 is TGTGCCAGCAGCTTAGCTACGTGGTCACCCCTCCACTTT. This chain joins TRBV11-2 and TRBJ1-6; no reliable D call. Germline CDR1 reads SGHAT; CDR2 reads FQNNGV. There are 13 residues in the CDR3. V lost 1 base and J 10 bases, leaving 8 bases between the germline ends.

The chain combines TRBV4-1 with TRBJ2-7, with 8 bases that match TRBD1. V was pared by 4 bases and J by 5 bases, with 10 bases of the junction left unmatched. Germline V gives CDR1 MGHRA, CDR2 YSYEKL. The CDR3 has 15 amino acids. In DNA, the CDR3 is TGCGCCAGCAGCCTAAGCGAGGACAGGGCGGACGAGCAGTACTTC. Translated: CASSLSEDRADEQYF.

V usage is TRBV7-2 and J usage is TRBJ2-5; 9 positions match TRBD2. The ends lost 6 bases at V and 4 bases at J; junction bases unmatched: 18. Germline CDR1 and CDR2: SGHTA and FQGNSA. The length of the CDR3 is 18 residues. The CDR3 DNA reads as TGTGCCAGCAGTCTAATGGGGGGACTCGTTAGCGGGAGAGAGACCCAGTACTTC. This translates into CASSLMGGLVSGRETQYF.

The rearrangement joins TRBV28 to TRBJ2-7, with a possible D match to TRBD1 (5 bases). Trimming shortened V by 4 bases and J by 4 bases, and 11 bases separated the two germline ends. This CDR3 has 13 amino acids. The germline V gene has CDR1 MDHEN and CDR2 SYDVKM. The CDR3 DNA follows: TGTGCCAGCAGTTGGGGCTTTGAGTACGAGCAGTACTTC. Its protein is CASSWGFEYEQYF.

This rearrangement joins TRBV4-1 to TRBJ1-5; D perhaps matches TRBD1 (5 bases). CDR1 and CDR2 from the germline V gene are MGHRA and YSYEKL. The CDR3 consists of 16 residues. Trimming pared 5 bases from V and 3 bases from J, leaving 17 bases between. The CDR3 region has the DNA TGCGCCAGCAGCGAAAGAGAGGGGCGGTACAATCAGCCCCAGCATTTT. Translated, it gives CASSEREGRYNQPQHF.

CDR3 protein: CASSPGPGVYGYTF. The CDR3 DNA follows: TGCGCCAGCAGCCCGGGGCCAGGGGTCTATGGCTACACCTTC. This chain joins TRBV5-1 and TRBJ1-2, with D possibly being TRBD1 (6 bases). The CDR3 totals 14 residues. V shed 4 bases and J shed 4 bases, with 14 bases lying between them. Germline assignment: CDR1 SGHRS and CDR2 YFSETQ.

The J gene is TRBJ2-5, the V gene TRBV7-6; 7 positions match TRBD2. This CDR3 has 13 amino acids. J lost 7 bases, V lost 5 bases, and 7 bases had no gene match. Germline values: CDR1 SGHVS, CDR2 FNYEAQ. The CDR3 region is CASSPITGGTQYF. CDR3 DNA sequence: TGTGCCAGCAGCCCAATCACGGGGGGGACCCAGTACTTC. The variable domain in full, completed from reference TRBV7-6 and TRBJ2-5, reads GAGVSQSPRYKVTKRGQDVALRCDPISGHVSLYWYRQALGQGPEFLTYFNYEAQQDKSGLPNDRFSAERPEGSISTLTIQRTEQRDSAMYRCASSPITGGTQYFGPGTRLLVL.

This clone was seen just once. A far larger clone is one nucleotide away, so this likely arose from a read error. The rearrangement links TRBV30 to TRBJ1-2; no firm D call. V was shortened by 3 bases and J by 6 bases, with 17 bases between the two germline ends. This CDR3 contains 14 residues. Germline-derived CDR1 and CDR2 are GTSNPN and SVGIG (reference sequence). The CDR3 DNA sequence: TGTGCCTGGAGAGGTCCTAGGACGCCCGATGGCTACACCTTC. As protein: CAWRGPRTPDGYTF.

The rearrangement uses TRBV6-5 and TRBJ2-7; perhaps TRBD1 as D (6 bases). The CDR3 runs 15 residues. V was cut by 3 bases and J by 0 bases, with 12 bases left in between. Germline CDR1 reads MNHEY; CDR2 reads SVGAGI. DNA of the CDR3: TGTGCCAGCAGTTATGGGGACACTCTCTCCTACGAGCAGTACTTC. Translating it yields CASSYGDTLSYEQYF.

This sequence joins TRBV5-6 and TRBJ2-7; D remains unclear. CDR1 and CDR2 (germline): SGHDT, YYEEEE. The V gene lost 4 bases and the J gene lost 1 base, with 9 bases spanning the gap. The CDR3 has 13 amino acids. The CDR3 DNA reads TGTGCCAGCAGCCCGGGTTTTTCCTACGAGCAGTACTTC. Amino acids: CASSPGFSYEQYF.

This chain uses TRBV18 with TRBJ2-7; TRBD1 might be the D (5 bases). Germline V gives CDR1 KGHSH, CDR2 LQKENI. The V and J ends lost 2 bases and 5 bases respectively, with 16 bases between them. The CDR3 is made up of 15 amino acids. DNA for the CDR3: TGTGCCAGCTCACCATCGACAGCCCAAAGGGACGAGCAGTACTTC. This gives the protein CASSPSTAQRDEQYF.

J is TRBJ2-4 and V is TRBV13, with 7 bases matching TRBD2. The V and J ends lost 5 bases and 3 bases, in that order; junction bases with no gene match: 10. Germline-derived CDR1 and CDR2 are PRHDT and FYEKMQ (reference sequence). The CDR3 has 16 residues. The CDR3 nucleotides read TGTGCCAGCAGCCTCCCCACGGGGGGAGTCAAAAACATTCAGTACTTC. Protein: CASSLPTGGVKNIQYF.

The CDR3 nucleotides read TGTGCCAGCAGCGGGGCGGGACAGAAACCCTCCTACGAGCAGTACTTC. Protein sequence: CASSGAGQKPSYEQYF. The V gene is TRBV7-9, the J gene TRBJ2-7, with D perhaps TRBD1 (7 bases). This CDR3 is built from 16 residues. The ends were cut back, 5 bases at V and 0 bases at J, with 17 bases in the middle. The germline gives CDR1 SEHNR, CDR2 FQNEAQ (reference sequence).

This rearrangement joins TRBV27 to TRBJ1-5; D remains ambiguous. Deletions cut 0 bases from V and 2 bases from J, with 5 bases between. The germline gives CDR1 MNHEY, CDR2 SMNVEV (reference sequence). CDR3 length: 14 amino acids. This chain's CDR3 is CASSLSNGNQPQHF. As DNA, the CDR3 is TGTGCCAGCAGTTTATCGAATGGCAATCAGCCCCAGCATTTT.

The chain joins TRBV4-3 to TRBJ2-7; 10 bases are a match to TRBD2. The CDR3 covers 16 residues. Trimming took 0 bases from V and 7 from J; bases not matched to a gene: 9. Germline lookup yields CDR1 LGHNA and CDR2 YSLEER. CDR3 nucleotides: TGCGCCAGCAGCCAAGATCAGCTAGCGGGAGTAGAAGAGCAGTACTTC. Amino acid sequence: CASSQDQLAGVEEQYF.